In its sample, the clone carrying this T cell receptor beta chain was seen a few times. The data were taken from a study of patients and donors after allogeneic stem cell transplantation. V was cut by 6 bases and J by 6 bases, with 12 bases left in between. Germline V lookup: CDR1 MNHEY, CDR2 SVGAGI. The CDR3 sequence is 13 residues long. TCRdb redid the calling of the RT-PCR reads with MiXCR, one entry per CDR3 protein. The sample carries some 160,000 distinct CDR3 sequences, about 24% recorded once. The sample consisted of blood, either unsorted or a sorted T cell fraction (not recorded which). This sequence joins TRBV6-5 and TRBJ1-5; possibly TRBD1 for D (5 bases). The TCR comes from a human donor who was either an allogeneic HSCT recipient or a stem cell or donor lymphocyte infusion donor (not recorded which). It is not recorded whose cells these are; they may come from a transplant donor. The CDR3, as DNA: TGTGCCAGCAGCCAGGGTAGTGCTCAGCCCCAGCATTTT. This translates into CASSQGSAQPQHF.